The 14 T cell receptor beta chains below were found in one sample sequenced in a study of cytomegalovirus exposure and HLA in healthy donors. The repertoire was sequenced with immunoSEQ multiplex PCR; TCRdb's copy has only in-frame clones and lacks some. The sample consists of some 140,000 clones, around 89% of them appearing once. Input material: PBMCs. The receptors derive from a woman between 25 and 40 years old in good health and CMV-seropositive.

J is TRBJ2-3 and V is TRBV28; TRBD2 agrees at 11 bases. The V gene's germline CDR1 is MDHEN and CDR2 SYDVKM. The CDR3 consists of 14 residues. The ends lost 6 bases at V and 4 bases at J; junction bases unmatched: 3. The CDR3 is CASRALAGADTQYF. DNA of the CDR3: TGTGCCAGCAGGGCACTAGCGGGGGCAGATACGCAGTATTTT.

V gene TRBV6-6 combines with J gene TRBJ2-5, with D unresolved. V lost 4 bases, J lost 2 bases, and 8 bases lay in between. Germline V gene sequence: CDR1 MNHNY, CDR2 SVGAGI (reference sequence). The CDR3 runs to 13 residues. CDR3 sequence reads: CASSSTGQETQYF. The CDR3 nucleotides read TGTGCCAGCAGTTCGACTGGACAAGAGACCCAGTACTTC.

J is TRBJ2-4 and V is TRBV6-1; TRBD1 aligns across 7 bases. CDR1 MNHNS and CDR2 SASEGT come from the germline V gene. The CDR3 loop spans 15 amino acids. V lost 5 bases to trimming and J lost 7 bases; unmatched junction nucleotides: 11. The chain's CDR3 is CASSQQQGVNNIQYF. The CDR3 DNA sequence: TGTGCCAGCAGTCAGCAGCAGGGGGTTAATAACATTCAGTACTTC.

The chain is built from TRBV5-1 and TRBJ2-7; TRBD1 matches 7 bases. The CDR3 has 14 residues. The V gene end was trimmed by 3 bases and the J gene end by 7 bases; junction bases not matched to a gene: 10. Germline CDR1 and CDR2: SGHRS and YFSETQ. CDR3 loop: CASSSGTDLREQYF. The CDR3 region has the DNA TGCGCCAGCAGCTCCGGGACAGATTTACGGGAGCAGTACTTC.

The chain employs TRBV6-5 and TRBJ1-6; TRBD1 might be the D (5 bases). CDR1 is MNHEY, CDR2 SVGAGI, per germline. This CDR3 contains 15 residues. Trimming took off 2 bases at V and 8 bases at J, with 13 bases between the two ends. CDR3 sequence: CASSYEGGVHSPLHF. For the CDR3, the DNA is TGTGCCAGCAGTTACGAGGGAGGGGTTCATTCACCCCTCCACTTT.

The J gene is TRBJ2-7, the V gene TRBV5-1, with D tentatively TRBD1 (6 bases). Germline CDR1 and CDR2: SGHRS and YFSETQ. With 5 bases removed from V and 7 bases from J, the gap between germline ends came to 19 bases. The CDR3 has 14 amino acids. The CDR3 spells CASSLPRQDGEQYF. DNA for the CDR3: TGCGCCAGCAGTTTACCCCGACAGGACGGGGAGCAGTACTTC.

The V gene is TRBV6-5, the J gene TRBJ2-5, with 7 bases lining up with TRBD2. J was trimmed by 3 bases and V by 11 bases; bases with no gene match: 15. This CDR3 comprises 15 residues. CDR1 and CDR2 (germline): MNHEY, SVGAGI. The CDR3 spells CAPRVRLASKETQYF. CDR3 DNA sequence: TGTGCCCCCCGCGTCCGACTAGCCTCGAAAGAGACCCAGTACTTC.

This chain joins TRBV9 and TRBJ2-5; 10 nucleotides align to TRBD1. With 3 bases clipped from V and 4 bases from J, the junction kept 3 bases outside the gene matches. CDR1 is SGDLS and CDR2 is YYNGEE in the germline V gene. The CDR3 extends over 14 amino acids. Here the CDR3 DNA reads TGTGCCAGCAGCGAGGGACAGGGGCGAGAGACCCAGTACTTC. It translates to CASSEGQGRETQYF. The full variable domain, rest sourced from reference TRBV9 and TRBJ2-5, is DSGVTQTPKHLITATGQRVTLRCSPRSGDLSVYWYQQSLDQGLQFLIQYYNGEERAKGNILERFSAQQFPDLHSELNLSSLELGDSALYFCASSEGQGRETQYFGPGTRLLVL.

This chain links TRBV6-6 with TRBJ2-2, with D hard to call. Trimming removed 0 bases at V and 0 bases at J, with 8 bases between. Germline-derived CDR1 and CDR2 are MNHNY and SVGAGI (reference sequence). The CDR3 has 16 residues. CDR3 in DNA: TGTGCCAGCAGTTACTCTGGCGGAGCGAACACCGGGGAGCTGTTTTTT. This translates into CASSYSGGANTGELFF.

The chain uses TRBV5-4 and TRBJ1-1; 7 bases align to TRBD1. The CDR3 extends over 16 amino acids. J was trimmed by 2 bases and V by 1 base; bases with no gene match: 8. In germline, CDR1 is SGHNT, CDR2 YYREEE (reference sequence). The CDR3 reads CASSLYGSGGNTEAFF. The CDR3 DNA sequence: TGTGCCAGCAGCTTGTATGGCTCAGGGGGAAACACTGAAGCTTTCTTT.

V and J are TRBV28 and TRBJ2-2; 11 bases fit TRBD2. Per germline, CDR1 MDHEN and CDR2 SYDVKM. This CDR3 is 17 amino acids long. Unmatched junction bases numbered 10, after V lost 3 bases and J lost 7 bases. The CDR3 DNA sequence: TGTGCCAGCAGTTTGTGGAGGACTAGCGGGCGTGGCGGGGAGCTGTTTTTT. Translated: CASSLWRTSGRGGELFF. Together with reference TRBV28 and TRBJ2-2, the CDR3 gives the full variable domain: DVKVTQSSRYLVKRTGEKVFLECVQDMDHENMFWYRQDPGLGLRLIYFSYDVKMKEKGDIPEGYSVSREKKERFSLILESASTNQTSMYLCASSLWRTSGRGGELFFGEGSRLTVL.

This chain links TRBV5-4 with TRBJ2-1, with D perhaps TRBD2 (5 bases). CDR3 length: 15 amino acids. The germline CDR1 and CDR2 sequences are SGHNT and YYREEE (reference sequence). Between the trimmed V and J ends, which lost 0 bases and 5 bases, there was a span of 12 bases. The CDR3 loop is CASSLERNSNNEQFF. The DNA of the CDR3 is TGTGCCAGCAGCTTGGAGCGGAACAGTAACAATGAGCAGTTCTTC.

For the CDR3, the DNA is TGTGCCAGCAGTTACTCGAGGGTCCGCCACCACAATGAGCAGTTCTTC. It yields the protein CASSYSRVRHHNEQFF. This chain connects TRBV6-5 to TRBJ2-1, with a weak D call TRBD2 (5 bases). The CDR3 has 16 amino acids. Trimming pared 0 bases from V and 5 bases from J, leaving 14 bases between. Germline V CDR1 and CDR2: MNHEY, SVGAGI.

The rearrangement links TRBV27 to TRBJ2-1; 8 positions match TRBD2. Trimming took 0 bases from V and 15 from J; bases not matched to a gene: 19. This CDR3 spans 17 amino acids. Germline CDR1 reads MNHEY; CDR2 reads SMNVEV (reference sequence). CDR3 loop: CASSLSPPGLVYGSGFF. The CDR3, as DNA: TGTGCCAGCAGTTTATCGCCCCCGGGACTAGTGTATGGTTCCGGGTTCTTC.